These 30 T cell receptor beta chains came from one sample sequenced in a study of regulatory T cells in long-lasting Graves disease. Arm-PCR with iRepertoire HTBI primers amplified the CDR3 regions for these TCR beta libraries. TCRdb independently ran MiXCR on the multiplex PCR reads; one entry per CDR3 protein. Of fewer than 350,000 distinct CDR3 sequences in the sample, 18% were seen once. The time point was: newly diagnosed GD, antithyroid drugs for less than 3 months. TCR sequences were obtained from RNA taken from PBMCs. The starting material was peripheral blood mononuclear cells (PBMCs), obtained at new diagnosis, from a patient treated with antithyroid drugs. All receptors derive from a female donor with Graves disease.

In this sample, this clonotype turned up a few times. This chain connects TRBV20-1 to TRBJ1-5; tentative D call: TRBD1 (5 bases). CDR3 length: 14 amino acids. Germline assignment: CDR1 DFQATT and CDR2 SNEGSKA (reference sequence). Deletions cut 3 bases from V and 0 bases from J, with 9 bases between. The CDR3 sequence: CSASRGGSNQPQHF. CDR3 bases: TGCAGTGCTAGTCGGGGGGGTAGCAATCAGCCCCAGCATTTT.

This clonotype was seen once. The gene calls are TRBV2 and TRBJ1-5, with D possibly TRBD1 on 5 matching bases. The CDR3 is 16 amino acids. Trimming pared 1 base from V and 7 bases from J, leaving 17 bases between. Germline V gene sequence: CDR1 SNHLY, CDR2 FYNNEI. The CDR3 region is CASSEGRGRRRQPQHF. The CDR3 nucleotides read TGTGCCAGCAGTGAAGGCCGGGGGAGAAGGAGACAGCCCCAGCATTTT.

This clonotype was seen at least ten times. The CDR3 sequence: CASSVSGTGNTEAFF. For the CDR3, the DNA is TGTGCCAGCAGTGTCTCCGGGACAGGGAACACTGAAGCTTTCTTT. The rearrangement links TRBV28 to TRBJ1-1; TRBD1 aligns across 8 bases. Trimming removed 5 bases from V and 1 base from J; junction bases left unmatched: 6. Germline V gene lookup returns CDR1 MDHEN and CDR2 SYDVKM. The CDR3 loop spans 15 amino acids.

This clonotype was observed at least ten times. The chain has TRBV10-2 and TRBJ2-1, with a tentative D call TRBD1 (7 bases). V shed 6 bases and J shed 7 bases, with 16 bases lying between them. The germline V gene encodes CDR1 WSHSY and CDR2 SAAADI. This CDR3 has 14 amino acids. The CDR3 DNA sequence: TGCGCCAGCAGCCAGGGGGAGGATGGGAATGAGCAGTTCTTC. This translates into CASSQGEDGNEQFF.

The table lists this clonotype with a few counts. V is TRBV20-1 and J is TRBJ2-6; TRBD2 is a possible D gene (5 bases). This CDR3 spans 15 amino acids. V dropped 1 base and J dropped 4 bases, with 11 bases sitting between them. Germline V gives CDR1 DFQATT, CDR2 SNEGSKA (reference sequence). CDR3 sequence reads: CSARAEGGGANVLTF. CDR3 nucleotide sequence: TGCAGTGCTAGAGCTGAGGGTGGGGGGGCCAACGTCCTGACTTTC.

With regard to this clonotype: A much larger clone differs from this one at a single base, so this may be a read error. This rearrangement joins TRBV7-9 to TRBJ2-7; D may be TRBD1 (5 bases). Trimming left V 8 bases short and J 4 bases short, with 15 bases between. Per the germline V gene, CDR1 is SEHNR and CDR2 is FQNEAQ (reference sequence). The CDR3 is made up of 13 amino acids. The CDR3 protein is CASDSIGDYEQYF. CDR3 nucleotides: TGTGCCAGCGACAGCATAGGGGATTACGAGCAGTACTTC. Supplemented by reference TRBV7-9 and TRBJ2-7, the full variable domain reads DTGVSQNPRHKITKRGQNVTFRCDPISEHNRLYWYRQTLGQGPEFLTYFQNEAQLEKSRLLSDRFSAERPKGSFSTLEIQRTEQGDSAMYLCASDSIGDYEQYFGPGTRLTVT.

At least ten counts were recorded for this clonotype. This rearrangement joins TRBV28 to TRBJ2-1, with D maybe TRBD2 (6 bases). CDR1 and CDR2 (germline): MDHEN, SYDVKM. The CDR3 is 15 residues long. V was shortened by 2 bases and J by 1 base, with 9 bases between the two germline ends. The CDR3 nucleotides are TGTGCCAGCAGTTTAGCTAGCGATTCCTACAATGAGCAGTTCTTC. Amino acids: CASSLASDSYNEQFF.

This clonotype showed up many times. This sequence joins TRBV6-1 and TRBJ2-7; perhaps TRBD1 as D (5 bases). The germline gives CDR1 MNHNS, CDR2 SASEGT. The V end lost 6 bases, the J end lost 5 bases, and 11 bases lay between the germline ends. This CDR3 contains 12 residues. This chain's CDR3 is CASRDTGNEQYF. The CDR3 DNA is TGTGCCAGCAGGGACACAGGTAACGAGCAGTACTTC.

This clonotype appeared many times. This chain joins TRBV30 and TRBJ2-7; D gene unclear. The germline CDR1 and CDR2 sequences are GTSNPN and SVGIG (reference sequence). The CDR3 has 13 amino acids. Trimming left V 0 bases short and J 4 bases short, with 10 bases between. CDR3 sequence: CAWSVGQLYEQYF. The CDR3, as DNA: TGTGCCTGGAGTGTGGGCCAATTATACGAGCAGTACTTC.

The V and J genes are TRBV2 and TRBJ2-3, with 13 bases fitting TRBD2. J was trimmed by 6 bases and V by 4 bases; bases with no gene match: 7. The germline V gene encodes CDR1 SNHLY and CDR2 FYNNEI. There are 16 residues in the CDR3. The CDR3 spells CASSGTSGSMKDTQYF. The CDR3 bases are TGTGCCAGCAGTGGGACTAGCGGGAGTATGAAGGATACGCAGTATTTT.

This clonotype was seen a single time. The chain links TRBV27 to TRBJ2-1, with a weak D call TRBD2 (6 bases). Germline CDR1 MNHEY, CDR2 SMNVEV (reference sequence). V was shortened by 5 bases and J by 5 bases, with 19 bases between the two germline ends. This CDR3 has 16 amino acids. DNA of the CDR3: TGTGCCAGCAGTGATCCCCGAGGAGCGGGTAACAATGAGCAGTTCTTC. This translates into CASSDPRGAGNNEQFF.

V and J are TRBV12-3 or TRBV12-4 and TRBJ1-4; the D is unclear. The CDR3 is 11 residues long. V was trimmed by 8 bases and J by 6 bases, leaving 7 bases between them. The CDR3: CASGSDEKLFF. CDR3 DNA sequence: TGTGCCAGCGGGTCGGATGAAAAACTGTTTTTT.

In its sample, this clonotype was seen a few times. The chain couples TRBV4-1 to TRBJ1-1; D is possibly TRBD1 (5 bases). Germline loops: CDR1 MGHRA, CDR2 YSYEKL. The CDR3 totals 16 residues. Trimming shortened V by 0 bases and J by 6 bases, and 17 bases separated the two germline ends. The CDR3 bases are TGCGCCAGCAGCCAAGATCTGTTTGGGGGACCGCCTGAAGCTTTCTTT. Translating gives CASSQDLFGGPPEAFF.

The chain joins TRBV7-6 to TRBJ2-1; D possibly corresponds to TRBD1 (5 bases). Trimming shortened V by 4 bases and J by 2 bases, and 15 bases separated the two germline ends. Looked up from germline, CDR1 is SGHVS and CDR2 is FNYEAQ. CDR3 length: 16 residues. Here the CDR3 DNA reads TGTGCCAGCAGCTCCTCCCGGACATCTACCTACAATGAGCAGTTCTTC. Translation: CASSSSRTSTYNEQFF. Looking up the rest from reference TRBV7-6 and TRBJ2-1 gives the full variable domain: GAGVSQSPRYKVTKRGQDVALRCDPISGHVSLYWYRQALGQGPEFLTYFNYEAQQDKSGLPNDRFSAERPEGSISTLTIQRTEQRDSAMYRCASSSSRTSTYNEQFFGPGTRLTVL.

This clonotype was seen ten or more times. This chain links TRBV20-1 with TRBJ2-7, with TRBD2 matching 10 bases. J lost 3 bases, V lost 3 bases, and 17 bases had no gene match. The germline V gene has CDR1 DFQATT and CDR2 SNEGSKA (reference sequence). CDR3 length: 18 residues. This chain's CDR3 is CSASSVGFSGRAGYEQYF. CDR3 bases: TGCAGTGCTAGCTCTGTAGGATTCAGCGGGAGGGCCGGCTACGAGCAGTACTTC.

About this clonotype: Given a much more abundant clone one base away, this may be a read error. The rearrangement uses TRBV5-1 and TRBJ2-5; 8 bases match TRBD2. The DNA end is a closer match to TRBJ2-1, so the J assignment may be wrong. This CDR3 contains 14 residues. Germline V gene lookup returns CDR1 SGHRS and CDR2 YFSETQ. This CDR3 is CASSLSGRIDEQFF. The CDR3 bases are TGCGCCAGCAGTTTGAGCGGGAGAATCGACGAGCAGTTCTTC.

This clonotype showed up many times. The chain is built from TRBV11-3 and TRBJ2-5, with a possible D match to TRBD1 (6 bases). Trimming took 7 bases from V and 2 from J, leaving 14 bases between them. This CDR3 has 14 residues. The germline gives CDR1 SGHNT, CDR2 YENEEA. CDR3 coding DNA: TGTGCCAGCACCCCTGGGGGCGAGCAAGAGACCCAGTACTTC. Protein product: CASTPGGEQETQYF.

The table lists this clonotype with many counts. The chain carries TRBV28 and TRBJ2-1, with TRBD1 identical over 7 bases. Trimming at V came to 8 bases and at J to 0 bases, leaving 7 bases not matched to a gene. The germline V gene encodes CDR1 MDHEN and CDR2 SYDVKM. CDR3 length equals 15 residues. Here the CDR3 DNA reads TGTGCCAGCTCTACAGGGGATTACTCCTACAATGAGCAGTTCTTC. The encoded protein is CASSTGDYSYNEQFF.

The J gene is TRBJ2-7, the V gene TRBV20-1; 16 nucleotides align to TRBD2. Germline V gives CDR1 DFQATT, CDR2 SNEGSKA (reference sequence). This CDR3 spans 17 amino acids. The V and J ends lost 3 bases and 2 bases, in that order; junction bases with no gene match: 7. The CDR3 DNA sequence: TGCAGTGCTAGGGGACTAGCGGGAGGGCTGGAGACCTACGAGCAGTACTTC. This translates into CSARGLAGGLETYEQYF.

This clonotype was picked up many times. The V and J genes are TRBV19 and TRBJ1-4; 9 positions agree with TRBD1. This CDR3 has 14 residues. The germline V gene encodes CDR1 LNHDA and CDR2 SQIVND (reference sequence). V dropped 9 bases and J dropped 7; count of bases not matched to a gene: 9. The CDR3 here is CASSRRDRVEKLFF. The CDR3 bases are TGTGCCAGCAGCCGCCGGGACAGGGTTGAAAAACTGTTTTTT.

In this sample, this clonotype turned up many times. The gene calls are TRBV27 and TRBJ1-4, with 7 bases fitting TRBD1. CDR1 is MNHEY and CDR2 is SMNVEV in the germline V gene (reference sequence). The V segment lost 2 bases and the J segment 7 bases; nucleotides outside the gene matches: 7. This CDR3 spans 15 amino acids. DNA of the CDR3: TGTGCCAGCAGTTTAACGGGACAGAGGAGTGAAAAACTGTTTTTT. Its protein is CASSLTGQRSEKLFF.

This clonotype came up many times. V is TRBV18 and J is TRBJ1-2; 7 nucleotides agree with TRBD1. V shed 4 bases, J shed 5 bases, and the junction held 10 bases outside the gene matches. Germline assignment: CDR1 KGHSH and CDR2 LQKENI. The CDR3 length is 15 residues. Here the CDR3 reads CASSHDRELGYGYTF. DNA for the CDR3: TGTGCCAGCTCACACGACAGGGAACTCGGATATGGCTACACCTTC.

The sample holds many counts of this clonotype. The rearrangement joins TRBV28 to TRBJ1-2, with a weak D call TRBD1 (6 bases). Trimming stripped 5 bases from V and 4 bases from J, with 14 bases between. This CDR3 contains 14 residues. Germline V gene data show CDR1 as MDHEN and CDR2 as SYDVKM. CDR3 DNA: TGTGCCAGCAGTGCACAGGGTTCGAGCTATGGCTACACCTTC. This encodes CASSAQGSSYGYTF.

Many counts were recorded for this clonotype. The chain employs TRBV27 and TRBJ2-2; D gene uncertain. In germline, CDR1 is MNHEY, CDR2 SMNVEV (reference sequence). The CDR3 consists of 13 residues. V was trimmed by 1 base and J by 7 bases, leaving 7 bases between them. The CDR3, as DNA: TGTGCCAGCAGTTTATGGTTGGGCGGGGAGCTGTTTTTT. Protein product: CASSLWLGGELFF.

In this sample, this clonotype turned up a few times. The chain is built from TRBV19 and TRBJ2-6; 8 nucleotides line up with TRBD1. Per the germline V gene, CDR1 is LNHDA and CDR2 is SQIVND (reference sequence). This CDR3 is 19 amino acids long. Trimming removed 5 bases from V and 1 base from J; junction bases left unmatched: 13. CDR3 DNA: TGTGCCAGTAGTCGAAACATCGGACAGGGAATTTCTGGGGCCAACGTCCTGACTTTC. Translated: CASSRNIGQGISGANVLTF.

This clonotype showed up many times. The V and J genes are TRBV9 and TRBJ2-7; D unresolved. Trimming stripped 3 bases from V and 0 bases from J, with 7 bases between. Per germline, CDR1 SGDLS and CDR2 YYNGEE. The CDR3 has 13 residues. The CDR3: CASSGTYSYEQYF. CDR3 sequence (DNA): TGTGCCAGCAGCGGAACATACTCCTACGAGCAGTACTTC.

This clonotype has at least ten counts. The CDR3 here is CSAREPGISYEQYF. The CDR3 nucleotides read TGCAGTGCTAGAGAACCGGGCATCTCCTACGAGCAGTACTTC. The rearrangement links TRBV20-1 to TRBJ2-7; the D is unclear. In germline, CDR1 is DFQATT, CDR2 SNEGSKA (reference sequence). The CDR3 has 14 residues. V was trimmed by 0 bases and J by 0 bases, leaving 9 bases between them.

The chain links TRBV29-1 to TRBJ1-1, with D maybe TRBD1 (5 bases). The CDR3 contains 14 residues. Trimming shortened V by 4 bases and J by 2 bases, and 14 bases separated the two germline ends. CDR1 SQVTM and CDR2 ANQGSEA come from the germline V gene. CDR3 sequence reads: CSVGFGADNTEAFF. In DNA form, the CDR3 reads TGCAGCGTTGGCTTTGGGGCTGATAACACTGAAGCTTTCTTT. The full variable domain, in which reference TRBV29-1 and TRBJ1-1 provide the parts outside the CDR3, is SAVISQKPSRDICQRGTSLTIQCQVDSQVTMMFWYRQQPGQSLTLIATANQGSEATYESGFVIDKFPISRPNLTFSTLTVSNMSPEDSSIYLCSVGFGADNTEAFFGQGTRLTVV.

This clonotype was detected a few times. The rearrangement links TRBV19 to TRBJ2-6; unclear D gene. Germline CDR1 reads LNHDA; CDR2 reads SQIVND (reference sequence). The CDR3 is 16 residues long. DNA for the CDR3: TGTGCTACACGGTCAGAGATCCACTCTGGGGCCAACGTCCTGACTTTC. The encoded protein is CATRSEIHSGANVLTF.

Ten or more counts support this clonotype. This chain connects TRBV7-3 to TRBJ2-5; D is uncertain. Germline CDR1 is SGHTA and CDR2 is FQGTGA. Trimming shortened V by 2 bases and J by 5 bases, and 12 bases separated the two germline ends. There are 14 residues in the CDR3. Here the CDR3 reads CASSLGPQEETQYF. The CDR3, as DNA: TGTGCCAGCAGCTTAGGACCCCAAGAGGAGACCCAGTACTTC.